This is a list of T cell receptor beta chains from one sample in a study of blood T cells in healthy people across ages. TCRdb processed the 5' RACE reads anew with MiXCR; each CDR3 protein has one entry. Among 720,000 or so distinct CDR3 sequences listed, around 43% were seen once. Material for sequencing was blood. These receptors came from a man older than 75 in good health. Each CDR3 is given without its conserved first and last residue. A D gene is named only where the DNA matches it firmly. For some rows the clone size is stated as once, few or many, or as a class when expanded; others skip it.

v_gene,d_gene,j_gene,abundance,CDR3aa
TRBV6-2/TRBV6-3,NA,TRBJ2-3,NA,ASTTGGDTQY
TRBV7-2,NA,TRBJ2-5,many,ASSFGQQETQY
TRBV29-1,TRBD1,TRBJ2-1,NA,SARGTGSSYNEQF
TRBV6-2/TRBV6-3,TRBD1,TRBJ2-7,few,ASRRGQDLYEQY
TRBV12-3/TRBV12-4,NA,TRBJ2-3,NA,ASRPESARVDTQY
TRBV7-2,TRBD2,TRBJ2-5,few,ASSQIAGRNYQETQY
TRBV5-4,NA,TRBJ2-7,NA,ASSLGSGGSVEQY
TRBV27,NA,TRBJ2-5,NA,ASESPPGTQY
TRBV4-3,NA,TRBJ2-3,NA,ASSQEFPDTQY
TRBV20-1,NA,TRBJ1-4,NA,SARFAGGGSGKEKLF
TRBV4-3,TRBD2,TRBJ2-4,NA,ASSQDAAGGVTKNIQY
TRBV10-3,NA,TRBJ1-5,NA,AISEGGNQPHH
TRBV4-2,NA,TRBJ2-1,NA,ASSQDPQENEQF
TRBV5-1,TRBD2,TRBJ2-1,NA,ASSLGGGWRENYNEQF
TRBV27,NA,TRBJ1-6,NA,ASSPPAGWNSPLH
TRBV24-1,NA,TRBJ2-1,NA,ATSDLRGRNEQF
TRBV5-1,NA,TRBJ2-7,NA,ASSLRGGSGSLHEQY
TRBV27,TRBD2,TRBJ2-3,NA,ASSPTPGGDTQY
TRBV27,NA,TRBJ2-7,NA,ASSSSPWGEQY
TRBV10-3,NA,TRBJ1-2,few,AISESQGFGYT
TRBV7-9,NA,TRBJ2-1,NA,ASSLERGSVEQF
TRBV4-3,NA,TRBJ2-6,few,ASSQPTGGVFSSGANVLT
TRBV7-2,TRBD2,TRBJ2-3,NA,ASSLAAAGVYGADTQY
TRBV12-3/TRBV12-4,NA,TRBJ2-1,NA,ASSSAGSSYNEQF
TRBV29-1,TRBD2,TRBJ2-3,NA,SLIGASGGVTDTQY
TRBV19,NA,TRBJ2-2,few,ATSRTYRRTGELF
TRBV25-1,NA,TRBJ1-3,once,ASRQAGNTIY
TRBV3-1,NA,TRBJ1-2,NA,ASSQGGTGDHYGYT